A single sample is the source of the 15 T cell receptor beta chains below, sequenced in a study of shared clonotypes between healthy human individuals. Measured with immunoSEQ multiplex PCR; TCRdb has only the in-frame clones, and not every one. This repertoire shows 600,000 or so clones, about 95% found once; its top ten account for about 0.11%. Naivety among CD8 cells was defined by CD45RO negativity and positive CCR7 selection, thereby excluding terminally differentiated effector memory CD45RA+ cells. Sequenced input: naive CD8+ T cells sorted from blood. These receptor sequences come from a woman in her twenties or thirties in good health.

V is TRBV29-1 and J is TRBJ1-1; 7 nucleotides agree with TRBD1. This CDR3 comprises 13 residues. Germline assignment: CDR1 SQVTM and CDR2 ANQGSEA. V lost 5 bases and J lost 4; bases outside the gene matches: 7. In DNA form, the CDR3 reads TGCAGCGTTTCGGGAGGGGGCGGCACTGAAGCTTTCTTT. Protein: CSVSGGGGTEAFF.

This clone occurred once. CDR3 DNA: TGTGCCAGCAGCAACAGCAGCAGGGGCAATGAAAAACTGTTTTTT. It translates to CASSNSSRGNEKLFF. The chain carries TRBV5-4 and TRBJ1-4, with a tentative D call TRBD1 (6 bases). The CDR3 runs to 15 residues. Germline loops: CDR1 SGHNT, CDR2 YYREEE (reference sequence). Trimming pared 4 bases from V and 5 bases from J, leaving 15 bases between.

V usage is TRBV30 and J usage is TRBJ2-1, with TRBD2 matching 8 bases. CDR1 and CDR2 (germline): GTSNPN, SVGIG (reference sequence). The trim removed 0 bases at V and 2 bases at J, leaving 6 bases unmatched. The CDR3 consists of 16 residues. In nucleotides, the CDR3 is TGTGCCTGGAGTGTAACAGCGGGAGCGGCCTACAATGAGCAGTTCTTC. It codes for CAWSVTAGAAYNEQFF.

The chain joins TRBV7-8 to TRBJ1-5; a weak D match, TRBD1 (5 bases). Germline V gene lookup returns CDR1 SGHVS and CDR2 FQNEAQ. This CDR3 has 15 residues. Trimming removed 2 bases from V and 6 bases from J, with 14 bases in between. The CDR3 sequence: CASSLTFDRGQPQHF. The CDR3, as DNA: TGTGCCAGCAGCTTAACCTTCGACAGAGGTCAGCCCCAGCATTTT.

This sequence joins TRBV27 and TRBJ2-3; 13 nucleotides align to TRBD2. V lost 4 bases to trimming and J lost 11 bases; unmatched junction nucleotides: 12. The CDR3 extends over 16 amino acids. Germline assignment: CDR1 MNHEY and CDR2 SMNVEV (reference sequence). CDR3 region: CASSSATSGRAERQYF. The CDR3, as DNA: TGTGCCAGCAGTTCAGCCACTAGCGGGAGGGCCGAGAGGCAGTATTTT.

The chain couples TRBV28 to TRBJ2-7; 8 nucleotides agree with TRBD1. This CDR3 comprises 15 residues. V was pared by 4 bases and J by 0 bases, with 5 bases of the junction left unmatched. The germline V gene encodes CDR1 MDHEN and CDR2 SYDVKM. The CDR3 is CASSSHRGVSYEQYF. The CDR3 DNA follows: TGTGCCAGCAGTTCGCACAGGGGGGTCTCCTACGAGCAGTACTTC.

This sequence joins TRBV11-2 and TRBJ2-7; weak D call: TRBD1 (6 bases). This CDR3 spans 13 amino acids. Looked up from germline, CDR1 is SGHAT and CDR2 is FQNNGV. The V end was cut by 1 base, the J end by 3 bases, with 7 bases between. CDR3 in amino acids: CASSLGTDYEQYF. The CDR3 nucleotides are TGTGCCAGCAGCTTAGGGACAGACTACGAGCAGTACTTC.

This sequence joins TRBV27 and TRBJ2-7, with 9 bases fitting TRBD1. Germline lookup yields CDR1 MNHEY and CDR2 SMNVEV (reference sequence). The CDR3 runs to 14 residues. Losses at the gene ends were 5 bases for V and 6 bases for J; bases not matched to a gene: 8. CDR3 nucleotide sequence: TGTGCCAGCAGTATACTAGGGACAGGGATCGAGCAGTACTTC. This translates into CASSILGTGIEQYF.

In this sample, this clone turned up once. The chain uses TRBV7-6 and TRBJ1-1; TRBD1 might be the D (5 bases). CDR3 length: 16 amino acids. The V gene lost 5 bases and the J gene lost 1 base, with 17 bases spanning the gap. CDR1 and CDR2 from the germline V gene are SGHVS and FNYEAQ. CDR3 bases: TGTGCCAGCAGCCCCGGGGGAGAGGGGAAGAACACTGAAGCTTTCTTT. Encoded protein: CASSPGGEGKNTEAFF. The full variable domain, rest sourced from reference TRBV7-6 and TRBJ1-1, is GAGVSQSPRYKVTKRGQDVALRCDPISGHVSLYWYRQALGQGPEFLTYFNYEAQQDKSGLPNDRFSAERPEGSISTLTIQRTEQRDSAMYRCASSPGGEGKNTEAFFGQGTRLTVV.

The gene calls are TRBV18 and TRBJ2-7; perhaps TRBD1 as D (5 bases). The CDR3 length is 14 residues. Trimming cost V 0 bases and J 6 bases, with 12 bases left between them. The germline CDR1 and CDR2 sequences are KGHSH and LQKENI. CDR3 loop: CASSPPIRGSEQYF. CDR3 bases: TGTGCCAGCTCACCACCGATAAGGGGTTCCGAGCAGTACTTC.

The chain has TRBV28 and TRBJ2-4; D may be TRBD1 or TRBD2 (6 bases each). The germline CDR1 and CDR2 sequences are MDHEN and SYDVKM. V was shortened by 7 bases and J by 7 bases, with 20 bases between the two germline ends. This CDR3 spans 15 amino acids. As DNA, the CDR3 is TGTGCCAGCACCTTGGGGCTAGGGGGGTCCAACATTCAGTACTTC. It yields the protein CASTLGLGGSNIQYF.

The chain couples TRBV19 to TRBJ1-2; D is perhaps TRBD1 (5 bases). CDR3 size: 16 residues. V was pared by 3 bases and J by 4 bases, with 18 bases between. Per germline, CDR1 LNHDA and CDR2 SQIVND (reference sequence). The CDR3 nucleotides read TGTGCCAGTAGTATCTCCCCCGGCGAGGGGAGCTATGGCTACACCTTC. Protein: CASSISPGEGSYGYTF.

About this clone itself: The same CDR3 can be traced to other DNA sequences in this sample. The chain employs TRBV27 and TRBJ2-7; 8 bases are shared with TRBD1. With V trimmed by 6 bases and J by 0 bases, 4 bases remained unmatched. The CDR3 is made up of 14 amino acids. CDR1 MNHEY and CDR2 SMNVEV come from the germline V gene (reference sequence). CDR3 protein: CASRLGQGSYEQYF. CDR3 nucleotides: TGTGCCAGCAGACTAGGACAGGGCTCCTACGAGCAGTACTTC.

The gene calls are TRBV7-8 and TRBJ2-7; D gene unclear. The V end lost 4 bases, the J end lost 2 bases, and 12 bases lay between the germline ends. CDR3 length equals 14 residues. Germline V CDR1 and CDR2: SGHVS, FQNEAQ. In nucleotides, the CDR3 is TGTGCCAGCAGCTCCGGAGAACGCCCCTACGAGCAGTACTTC. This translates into CASSSGERPYEQYF.

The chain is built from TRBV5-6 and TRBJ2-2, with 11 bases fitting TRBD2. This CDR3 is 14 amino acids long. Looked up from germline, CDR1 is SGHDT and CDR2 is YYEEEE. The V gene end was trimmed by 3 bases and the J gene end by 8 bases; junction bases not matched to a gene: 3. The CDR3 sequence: CASSWGTSGGELFF. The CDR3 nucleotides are TGTGCCAGCAGCTGGGGGACTAGCGGAGGGGAGCTGTTTTTT.